These T cell receptor beta chains were read from a single sample in a study of blood T cell repertoires in COVID-19. Assay: immunoSEQ multiplex PCR; the TCRdb copy retains only in-frame clones and omits some. Of more than 70,000 clones in the sample, about 89% were seen once. Sequences were obtained from peripheral blood. The receptors derive from a woman in her fifties or sixties in a cohort sampled during active COVID-19. Both conserved end residues are part of each CDR3. A D gene is named only where the DNA matches it firmly.

cdr3_aa v_call d_call j_call
CASSSETAYNEKLFF TRBV28 NA TRBJ1-4
CASSRGQTLGGYTF TRBV5-1 TRBD1 TRBJ1-2
CASRSSGSGSYEQYF TRBV6-5 TRBD2 TRBJ2-7
CASSRDSSDNEQFF TRBV9 NA TRBJ2-1
CASSPPGRAGGETQYF TRBV18 NA TRBJ2-5
CASSLASSPGGYTF TRBV5-5 NA TRBJ1-2
CATSDTGLAGAYNEQFF TRBV24-1 TRBD2 TRBJ2-1
CASVRGFAGNTIYF TRBV28 NA TRBJ1-3
CASSLEPGQGAADTEAFF TRBV11-2 TRBD1 TRBJ1-1
CATSDWGQPQEETQYF TRBV24-1 TRBD1 TRBJ2-5
CASSLAGTGGREAFF TRBV5-1 TRBD1 TRBJ1-1
CASSRTAFYGYTF TRBV6-5 NA TRBJ1-2
CASSPSRAGSGADTQYF TRBV7-3 TRBD2 TRBJ2-3
CASTNGGLASGGSYNEQFF TRBV28 TRBD2 TRBJ2-1
CASSTGQPFSGNTIYF TRBV7-7 TRBD1 TRBJ1-3
CASSFRGTGGYEQYF TRBV19 TRBD1 TRBJ2-7
CASSLGQGRLDTQYF TRBV5-1 TRBD1 TRBJ2-3
CATGVRYEQYF TRBV28 NA TRBJ2-7
CASSLNGGLAPTNEQFF TRBV7-3 TRBD2 TRBJ2-1
CASNLAGGGSYEQYF TRBV21-1 NA TRBJ2-7
CASRNSGQFLYGYTF TRBV5-4 NA TRBJ1-2
CSASPTGGGTPDTQYF TRBV20-1 TRBD2 TRBJ2-3
CASSLGLAGTQQPQHF TRBV7-9 NA TRBJ1-5
CAISDGSGGDTQYF TRBV10-3 TRBD2 TRBJ2-3
CASGLVIRTGNTEAFF TRBV12-5 TRBD1 TRBJ1-1
CASGSGEYGYTF TRBV19 NA TRBJ1-2